This TCR beta chain was recovered during a study of cytomegalovirus exposure and HLA in healthy donors. Regarding the study as a whole: The investigators catalogued 150 or so TCR beta chains as cytomegalovirus-associated. Upon later analysis, HLA-associated TCR beta chains proved more clonally expanded than other, equally common chains. In a later analysis, TCR beta V- and J-gene trimming showed a link to a missense DCLRE1C variant. In an earlier analysis, about 87% or about 30%: the productive usage of most TCR beta V segments.

As regards this clone: The antigen remains undetermined.

In germline, CDR1 is SGHRS, CDR2 YFSETQ. The CDR3 is 16 residues long. V was pared by 0 bases and J by 5 bases, with 17 bases between. 13 Jbeta primers and 60 Vbeta primers were used for the PCR. Data came from immunoSEQ multiplex PCR; TCRdb stores just in-frame clones and leaves some out. Found here are almost 200,000 clones, around 80% of them singletons; the top ten hold about 1.9%. This chain links TRBV5-1 with TRBJ2-5, with D perhaps matching TRBD2 (6 bases). The sequencing sample was made of PBMCs. The TCR originated in a young man in good health and CMV-seronegative. The CDR3 sequence is CASSLALAAGRETQYF. CDR3 nucleotide sequence: TGCGCCAGCAGCTTGGCCTTGGCTGCGGGGCGGGAGACCCAGTACTTC.